The rows below give T cell receptor beta chains drawn from one sample of a study of blood T cell repertoires in COVID-19. Profiling relied on immunoSEQ multiplex PCR, and the TCRdb table lists in-frame clones only, not all of them. In the table there are approximately 150,000 clones, approximately 86% of which are singletons. The sequencing sample was made of PBMCs or T cells enriched from blood (not recorded which). Receptor source: a woman in her forties who had recovered from COVID-19. Both conserved end residues are part of each CDR3. Each record gives: D gene, V gene, J gene, clone size, CDR3 DNA, CDR3 protein. A D gene is named only where the DNA matches it firmly. Some rows mark clone size as missing; the rest say once, few, many or name a class of expanded clone.

d_call: .; v_call: TRBV18; j_call: TRBJ1-5; clone_size: .; cdr3_nt: TGTGCCAGCTCATCCACGACAGGAAATCAGCCCCAGCATTTT; cdr3_aa: CASSSTTGNQPQHF
d_call: TRBD2; v_call: TRBV2; j_call: TRBJ2-7; clone_size: .; cdr3_nt: TGTGCCAGCAGTGAGGCTAGCGGGAGGTACGAGCAGTACTTC; cdr3_aa: CASSEASGRYEQYF
d_call: TRBD2; v_call: TRBV15; j_call: TRBJ2-5; clone_size: .; cdr3_nt: TGTGCCACCAGCAGAGTGGCGCTAGCGGGAGGGGCTGGCGGCCAAGAGACCCAGTACTTC; cdr3_aa: CATSRVALAGGAGGQETQYF
d_call: .; v_call: TRBV6-5; j_call: TRBJ1-2; clone_size: .; cdr3_nt: TGTGCCAGCAGCACCGGGGTCTATGGCTACACCTTC; cdr3_aa: CASSTGVYGYTF
d_call: .; v_call: TRBV25-1; j_call: TRBJ1-1; clone_size: .; cdr3_nt: TGTGCCAGCAGTGAATTGTCCCAGGGAAGGGGGACTGAAGCTTTCTTT; cdr3_aa: CASSELSQGRGTEAFF
d_call: TRBD1; v_call: TRBV5-1; j_call: TRBJ2-3; clone_size: .; cdr3_nt: TGCGCCAGCAGCCAGGGGGCAGGGGATACGCAGTATTTT; cdr3_aa: CASSQGAGDTQYF
d_call: TRBD1; v_call: TRBV19; j_call: TRBJ2-5; clone_size: .; cdr3_nt: TGTGCCAGTAGTTCACAGGGGTTGGAGACCCAGTACTTC; cdr3_aa: CASSSQGLETQYF
d_call: .; v_call: TRBV7-2; j_call: TRBJ1-1; clone_size: few; cdr3_nt: TGTGCCAGCAGCTTAGTGTCTGACAGCAACACTGAAGCTTTCTTT; cdr3_aa: CASSLVSDSNTEAFF
d_call: TRBD1; v_call: TRBV30; j_call: TRBJ2-6; clone_size: few; cdr3_nt: TGTGCCTGGAGTGTACCCCCCTTCGGGACAGGGATCAACTCTGGGGCCAACGTCCTGACTTTC; cdr3_aa: CAWSVPPFGTGINSGANVLTF
d_call: .; v_call: TRBV11-2; j_call: TRBJ2-2; clone_size: many; cdr3_nt: TGTGCCAGCAGCTCCCCGGGGTGGCGAAACACCGGGGAGCTGTTTTTT; cdr3_aa: CASSSPGWRNTGELFF
d_call: .; v_call: TRBV4-1; j_call: TRBJ1-1; clone_size: .; cdr3_nt: TGCGCCAGCAGCCAAGGGATTAGAGGGACTGAAGCTTTCTTT; cdr3_aa: CASSQGIRGTEAFF
d_call: .; v_call: TRBV29-1; j_call: TRBJ2-2; clone_size: .; cdr3_nt: TGCAGCGGAGGGACATCGAACACCGGGGAGCTGTTTTTT; cdr3_aa: CSGGTSNTGELFF
d_call: TRBD1; v_call: TRBV9; j_call: TRBJ1-2; clone_size: .; cdr3_nt: TGTGCCAGCAGCCCTCTGACAGGGGAGTTTATTAGCTACACCTTC; cdr3_aa: CASSPLTGEFISYTF
d_call: .; v_call: TRBV27; j_call: TRBJ1-1; clone_size: .; cdr3_nt: TGTGCCAGCAGTTCGCCAGGGTTCACTGAAGCTTTCTTT; cdr3_aa: CASSSPGFTEAFF
d_call: .; v_call: TRBV14; j_call: TRBJ2-6; clone_size: once; cdr3_nt: TGTGCCAGCAGCCCGGAGCCTCAAAACTCTGGGGCCAACGTCCTGACTTTC; cdr3_aa: CASSPEPQNSGANVLTF
d_call: .; v_call: TRBV9; j_call: TRBJ2-7; clone_size: .; cdr3_nt: TGTGCCAGCAGCATATCGACAGATTCCTACGAGCAGTACTTC; cdr3_aa: CASSISTDSYEQYF
d_call: .; v_call: TRBV4-1; j_call: TRBJ2-1; clone_size: .; cdr3_nt: TGCGCCAGCAGCCCCGGGGAGGCCCCCTACAATGAGCAGTTCTTC; cdr3_aa: CASSPGEAPYNEQFF
d_call: TRBD2; v_call: TRBV7-3; j_call: TRBJ2-1; clone_size: .; cdr3_nt: TGTGCCAGCAGCTTCGAGCGGGAGGTAAACAATGAGCAGTTCTTC; cdr3_aa: CASSFEREVNNEQFF
d_call: TRBD2; v_call: TRBV11-3; j_call: TRBJ2-2; clone_size: .; cdr3_nt: TGTGCCAGCAGCCCGCTGATGGGGGAGGGCCTCGGGGAGCTGTTTTTT; cdr3_aa: CASSPLMGEGLGELFF
d_call: TRBD2; v_call: TRBV19; j_call: TRBJ2-2; clone_size: .; cdr3_nt: TGTGCCAGTAGTCCCACGAGAGCGGGGGTCACCGGGGAGCTGTTTTTT; cdr3_aa: CASSPTRAGVTGELFF
d_call: .; v_call: TRBV18; j_call: TRBJ1-2; clone_size: few; cdr3_nt: TGTGCCAGCTCACCAACAGGACCGGGGGAGGCTAACTATGGCTACACCTTC; cdr3_aa: CASSPTGPGEANYGYTF
d_call: .; v_call: TRBV6-5; j_call: TRBJ1-6; clone_size: .; cdr3_nt: TGTGCCAGCAGTTACCCCCCTGGGCGCAATTCACCCCTCCACTTT; cdr3_aa: CASSYPPGRNSPLHF
d_call: TRBD1; v_call: TRBV12-3/TRBV12-4; j_call: TRBJ1-5; clone_size: .; cdr3_nt: TGTGCCAGCACTTACAGGGGGTCCCCCCAGCATTTT; cdr3_aa: CASTYRGSPQHF
d_call: TRBD1; v_call: TRBV5-8; j_call: TRBJ1-3; clone_size: once; cdr3_nt: TGTGCCAGCAGCCTGAAGGACAGGGGGACCTCTGGAAACACCATATATTTT; cdr3_aa: CASSLKDRGTSGNTIYF
d_call: .; v_call: TRBV9; j_call: TRBJ2-3; clone_size: .; cdr3_nt: TGTGCCAGCAGCGTTGCGAGGAGCACAGATACGCAGTATTTT; cdr3_aa: CASSVARSTDTQYF
d_call: TRBD2; v_call: TRBV9; j_call: TRBJ2-1; clone_size: .; cdr3_nt: TGTGCCAGCAGCCCTCGGGAGGCGGGGGGCCGCAATGAGCAGTTCTTC; cdr3_aa: CASSPREAGGRNEQFF
d_call: TRBD2; v_call: TRBV12-5; j_call: TRBJ2-1; clone_size: .; cdr3_nt: TGTGCTAGTGGTTTGAGGCTAGCGGGAGTACATGAGCAGTTCTTC; cdr3_aa: CASGLRLAGVHEQFF
d_call: .; v_call: TRBV7-9; j_call: TRBJ2-2; clone_size: .; cdr3_nt: TGTGCCAGCAGCCCTTTTTTAGCCGGGGAGCTGTTTTTT; cdr3_aa: CASSPFLAGELFF
d_call: .; v_call: TRBV19; j_call: TRBJ1-6; clone_size: .; cdr3_nt: TGTGCCAGTAGTATGGCAGGATATAATTCACCCCTCCACTTT; cdr3_aa: CASSMAGYNSPLHF
d_call: .; v_call: TRBV30; j_call: TRBJ2-7; clone_size: .; cdr3_nt: TGTGCCTGGGGCAGGGACATCTACGAGCAGTACTTC; cdr3_aa: CAWGRDIYEQYF
d_call: .; v_call: TRBV7-9; j_call: TRBJ2-7; clone_size: .; cdr3_nt: TGTGCCAGCAGCTTAGGGGCCCCCCTACAGGGTCCGGGGGAGCAGTACTTC; cdr3_aa: CASSLGAPLQGPGEQYF
d_call: TRBD1; v_call: TRBV7-9; j_call: TRBJ1-2; clone_size: .; cdr3_nt: TGTGCCAGCAGCCCTGGGACAGGGAGCTATGGCTACACCTTC; cdr3_aa: CASSPGTGSYGYTF
d_call: TRBD2; v_call: TRBV10-3; j_call: TRBJ2-5; clone_size: few; cdr3_nt: TGTGCCATCGGACTAGCGACCCGAGAGACCCAGTACTTC; cdr3_aa: CAIGLATRETQYF
d_call: .; v_call: TRBV29-1; j_call: TRBJ1-1; clone_size: .; cdr3_nt: TGCAGCGTTGCCGGGGGGCATGACACTGAAGCTTTCTTT; cdr3_aa: CSVAGGHDTEAFF
d_call: .; v_call: TRBV7-6; j_call: TRBJ2-5; clone_size: .; cdr3_nt: TGTGCCAGCAGCTTAGCCCAGGGTACGAGGGAGACCCAGTACTTC; cdr3_aa: CASSLAQGTRETQYF
d_call: TRBD2; v_call: TRBV2; j_call: TRBJ2-2; clone_size: .; cdr3_nt: TGTGCCATTGGGACTAGCGGGAACGGGGAGCTGTTTTTT; cdr3_aa: CAIGTSGNGELFF
d_call: TRBD2; v_call: TRBV2; j_call: TRBJ2-1; clone_size: .; cdr3_nt: TGTGCCAGCAGATCTCTCAGCGGGAGAGCCAATGAGCAGTTCTTC; cdr3_aa: CASRSLSGRANEQFF
d_call: TRBD2; v_call: TRBV7-6; j_call: TRBJ2-3; clone_size: once; cdr3_nt: TGTGCCAGCAGCCGGGGACTAGCGGGAGACTTCCTAAGCACAGATACGCAGTATTTT; cdr3_aa: CASSRGLAGDFLSTDTQYF
d_call: .; v_call: TRBV6-1; j_call: TRBJ1-6; clone_size: .; cdr3_nt: TGTGCCAGCAGTGAACAGGTCTATAATTCACCCCTCCACTTT; cdr3_aa: CASSEQVYNSPLHF
d_call: .; v_call: TRBV9; j_call: TRBJ2-1; clone_size: .; cdr3_nt: TGTGCCAGCAGCCCAGACGGGGGTGAGCAGTTCTTC; cdr3_aa: CASSPDGGEQFF
d_call: TRBD2; v_call: TRBV5-1; j_call: TRBJ2-3; clone_size: .; cdr3_nt: TGCGCCAGCAGCTTGGAAGGGCGGGAGAGGACAGATACGCAGTATTTT; cdr3_aa: CASSLEGRERTDTQYF
d_call: .; v_call: TRBV10-3; j_call: TRBJ2-5; clone_size: few; cdr3_nt: TGTGCCATCAGTGATACCGCAGGAGAGACCCAGTACTTC; cdr3_aa: CAISDTAGETQYF
d_call: .; v_call: TRBV4-1; j_call: TRBJ2-1; clone_size: .; cdr3_nt: TGCGCCAGCAGCCAAGATCGGGGGACGGTTGCCTACAATGAGCAGTTCTTC; cdr3_aa: CASSQDRGTVAYNEQFF
d_call: .; v_call: TRBV15; j_call: TRBJ1-1; clone_size: .; cdr3_nt: TGTGCCACCAGCAGAGGGACAGCAGACACTGAAGCTTTCTTT; cdr3_aa: CATSRGTADTEAFF
d_call: .; v_call: TRBV25-1; j_call: TRBJ1-1; clone_size: .; cdr3_nt: TGTGCCAGCAGAGACACTTTAGAAGCTTTCTTT; cdr3_aa: CASRDTLEAFF
d_call: .; v_call: TRBV5-1; j_call: TRBJ1-4; clone_size: once; cdr3_nt: TGCGCCAGCAGCTTGGCATCGGGTAATGAAAAACTGTTTTTT; cdr3_aa: CASSLASGNEKLFF
d_call: .; v_call: TRBV7-9; j_call: TRBJ2-1; clone_size: .; cdr3_nt: TGTGCCAGCAGCTTTGATAGTCCCCCGTCCGAGCAGTTCTTC; cdr3_aa: CASSFDSPPSEQFF
d_call: TRBD1; v_call: TRBV11-2; j_call: TRBJ2-7; clone_size: .; cdr3_nt: TGTGCCAGCAGCCCAACAGGGGCTAGAGAGTACGAGCAGTACTTC; cdr3_aa: CASSPTGAREYEQYF
d_call: TRBD2; v_call: TRBV4-1; j_call: TRBJ2-5; clone_size: .; cdr3_nt: TGCGCCAGCAGCCCAGCCCGGGGGGGGGAAACAGAGACCCAGTACTTC; cdr3_aa: CASSPARGGETETQYF
d_call: .; v_call: TRBV5-1; j_call: TRBJ2-7; clone_size: .; cdr3_nt: TGCGCCAGCAGCTTGGTGGCAGGGATTGAATACGAGCAGTACTTC; cdr3_aa: CASSLVAGIEYEQYF
d_call: .; v_call: TRBV4-2; j_call: TRBJ1-1; clone_size: .; cdr3_nt: TGTGCCAGCAGAGGGACTGAAGCTTTCTTT; cdr3_aa: CASRGTEAFF
d_call: TRBD1; v_call: TRBV6-5; j_call: TRBJ1-1; clone_size: .; cdr3_nt: TGTGCCAGCAGAAGGACAGGGGATGTCACTGAAGCTTTCTTT; cdr3_aa: CASRRTGDVTEAFF